This T cell receptor beta chain was sequenced in a study of T cells after yellow fever vaccination. J lost 2 bases, V lost 6 bases, and 9 bases had no gene match. CDR1 and CDR2 from the germline V gene are SQVTM and ANQGSEA. This CDR3 comprises 14 residues. Universal primer sites and UMIs were introduced during 5'RACE template-switching synthesis of TCR cDNA. MiXCR, run by TCRdb on the 5' RACE reads, gives a single entry per CDR3 protein. The data show more than 95,000 distinct CDR3 sequences, roughly 6.8% seen once. This clonotype was seen repeatedly, ten times or more. The source of this sequence is a young man who received the YFV17D yellow fever vaccine. This chain uses TRBV29-1 with TRBJ2-5; TRBD2 matches at 7 bases. The sample consisted of CD4+ T cells sorted from PBMCs, taken 35 to 50 days after the first yellow fever vaccination. The CDR3 sequence is CSVTPGGGQETQYF. The CDR3 DNA reads TGCAGCGTGACCCCCGGCGGGGGACAAGAGACCCAGTACTTC.